Below are 4 T cell receptor beta chains sequenced from a single sample in a study of identical twins. From the 5' RACE reads, TCRdb called clonotypes with MiXCR, one entry per CDR3 protein. The sample carries around 1.7 million distinct CDR3 sequences, under 35% recorded once. Sequencing was carried out using cord blood. These receptor sequences come from a newborn girl in good health.

This clonotype was found a few times. V and J are TRBV20-1 and TRBJ2-6, with TRBD2 matching over 7 bases. The V gene end was trimmed by 5 bases and the J gene end by 0 bases; junction bases not matched to a gene: 16. CDR3 length equals 19 residues. Looked up from germline, CDR1 is DFQATT and CDR2 is SNEGSKA (reference sequence). CDR3 amino acids: CSAGYSGPFGNSGANVLTF. The CDR3 nucleotides are TGCAGTGCTGGCTATAGCGGGCCATTCGGGAACTCTGGGGCCAACGTCCTGACTTTC.

The chain carries TRBV5-1 and TRBJ2-1; tentative D call: TRBD1 (5 bases). The closer fit of TRBJ2-7 to the DNA end suggests the J call may be wrong. Looked up from germline, CDR1 is SGHRS and CDR2 is YFSETQ. CDR3 length: 12 residues. The CDR3 DNA is TGCGCCAGCGGGGCGGTTTACAATGAGCAGTACTTC. It codes for CASGAVYNEQYF.

The chain is built from TRBV20-1 and TRBJ2-3; D tentatively fits TRBD1 or TRBD2 (6 bases each). The CDR3 is 15 residues long. V gave up 4 bases and J gave up 3 bases, with 17 bases separating them. Germline CDR1 reads DFQATT; CDR2 reads SNEGSKA (reference sequence). The CDR3 loop reads CSAKIRGRRTDTQYF. For the CDR3, the DNA is TGCAGTGCTAAAATACGGGGGCGCCGGACAGATACGCAGTATTTT.

The gene calls are TRBV20-1 and TRBJ2-7; TRBD1 is a possible D gene (6 bases). Trimming took off 3 bases at V and 0 bases at J, with 24 bases between the two ends. CDR1 and CDR2 (germline): DFQATT, SNEGSKA (reference sequence). The CDR3 has 18 amino acids. CDR3 DNA sequence: TGCAGTGCTAGGCAGGGGTATTTCATACCCAGGAGCTCCTACGAGCAGTACTTC. It encodes CSARQGYFIPRSSYEQYF.